Following are 28 T cell receptor beta chains from one sample sequenced in a study of shared clonotypes between healthy human individuals. Assay: immunoSEQ multiplex PCR; the TCRdb copy retains only in-frame clones and omits some. The repertoire has roughly 2.2 million clones, 85% to 95% of them found once; the top ten carry approximately 0.41%. The material sequenced was naive CD4+ T cells from PBMCs. Subset here: CD45RA+ positively selected. These receptors were obtained from a man aged 18 to 30 in good health. Some clones in this sample may be carry-over from other donors' samples.

The gene calls are TRBV5-6 and TRBJ1-5, with a possible D match to TRBD1 (5 bases). CDR1 and CDR2 from the germline V gene are SGHDT and YYEEEE. There are 14 residues in the CDR3. Trimming pared 1 base from V and 1 base from J, leaving 6 bases between. The CDR3 region has the DNA TGTGCCAGCAGCTTGCCAGGGAGCAATCAGCCCCAGCATTTT. Its protein is CASSLPGSNQPQHF.

The chain couples TRBV9 to TRBJ2-7, with TRBD2 matching 10 bases. Germline CDR1 is SGDLS and CDR2 is YYNGEE. The CDR3 length is 15 residues. V lost 4 bases, J lost 5 bases, and 9 bases stayed unmatched. The CDR3 DNA reads as TGTGCCAGCAGCTCTAGCGGGAGTTCTTTCGACGAGCAGTACTTC. This encodes CASSSSGSSFDEQYF.

The J gene is TRBJ1-1, the V gene TRBV30, with no clear D. The CDR3 has 11 amino acids. Germline V gives CDR1 GTSNPN, CDR2 SVGIG (reference sequence). With 6 bases removed from V and 5 bases from J, the gap between germline ends came to 10 bases. The CDR3 DNA is TGTGCCTGTATGCTTCGGACTGAAGCTTTCTTT. Translation gives CACMLRTEAFF.

With respect to this clone: Mismatch with germline at one junction end may stem from a read error. This chain uses TRBV2 with TRBJ2-7, with D possibly being TRBD2 (5 bases). This CDR3 is 11 amino acids long. CDR1 and CDR2 from the germline V gene are SNHLY and FYNNEI. CDR3: CASSDKRAQDF. CDR3 nucleotides: TGTGCCAGCAGTGACAAGAGGGCCCAGGACTTC.

V gene TRBV5-1 combines with J gene TRBJ2-7; 9 nucleotides match TRBD1. This CDR3 contains 14 residues. J was trimmed by 6 bases and V by 4 bases; bases with no gene match: 8. Germline-derived CDR1 and CDR2 are SGHRS and YFSETQ. This CDR3 reads CASSPNRGRIEQYF. The CDR3 region has the DNA TGCGCCAGCAGCCCCAACAGGGGGCGTATCGAGCAGTACTTC.

This clone was picked up one time. This rearrangement joins TRBV7-3 to TRBJ2-5; D might be TRBD1 or TRBD2, each matching 5 bases. The V and J ends lost 2 bases and 5 bases respectively, with 15 bases between them. From germline, CDR1 is SGHTA and CDR2 FQGTGA. CDR3 length: 15 amino acids. CDR3 amino acids: CASSLRWGTGETQYF. The CDR3 DNA is TGTGCCAGCAGCTTACGTTGGGGGACGGGTGAGACCCAGTACTTC. Full variable domain (missing parts from reference TRBV7-3 and TRBJ2-5): GAGVSQTPSNKVTEKGKYVELRCDPISGHTALYWYRQSLGQGPEFLIYFQGTGAADDSGLPNDRFFAVRPEGSVSTLKIQRTERGDSAVYLCASSLRWGTGETQYFGPGTRLLVL.

The J gene is TRBJ2-5, the V gene TRBV7-8, with a possible D match to TRBD1 (5 bases). The V gene lost 5 bases and the J gene lost 0 bases, with 13 bases spanning the gap. Germline values: CDR1 SGHVS, CDR2 FQNEAQ. The CDR3 runs 15 residues. This CDR3 reads CASSPRWGYQETQYF. In nucleotides, the CDR3 is TGTGCCAGCAGCCCGAGATGGGGCTACCAAGAGACCCAGTACTTC.

V usage is TRBV5-1 and J usage is TRBJ2-1, with D tentatively TRBD2 (5 bases). CDR3 size: 16 residues. V lost 4 bases and J 3 bases, leaving 17 bases between the germline ends. The germline V gene has CDR1 SGHRS and CDR2 YFSETQ. The CDR3 DNA follows: TGCGCCAGCAGCCTCGAGGTGCAGCGGAGCTACAATGAGCAGTTCTTC. It specifies CASSLEVQRSYNEQFF.

V is TRBV28 and J is TRBJ2-5, with 10 bases lining up with TRBD1. Trimming took 6 bases from V and 5 from J; bases not matched to a gene: 6. Germline V gives CDR1 MDHEN, CDR2 SYDVKM. The CDR3 has 14 amino acids. The CDR3 region is CASSTGTGAETQYF. The CDR3 DNA is TGTGCCAGCAGCACCGGGACAGGGGCCGAGACCCAGTACTTC.

This chain links TRBV10-3 with TRBJ1-1; perhaps TRBD1 as D (6 bases). Germline V gives CDR1 ENHRY, CDR2 SYGVKD. Trimming left V 0 bases short and J 6 bases short, with 11 bases between. The CDR3 runs 14 residues. Written as DNA, the CDR3 is TGTGCCATCAGTGAGTCAGGGGGTGAAGCTGAAGCTTTCTTT. This translates into CAISESGGEAEAFF.

This clone is a singleton in its sample. The chain is built from TRBV30 and TRBJ1-6; TRBD1 matches 8 bases. After removal of 4 bases from V and 6 bases from J, the junction contained 2 bases not matched to a gene. CDR1 GTSNPN and CDR2 SVGIG come from the germline V gene (reference sequence). The CDR3 contains 13 residues. In nucleotides, the CDR3 is TGTGCCTGGATCGGACAGGGTAATTCACCCCTCCACTTT. Protein product: CAWIGQGNSPLHF.

This chain joins TRBV5-5 and TRBJ2-7, with 9 positions matching TRBD2. V lost 4 bases, J lost 2 bases, and 7 bases stayed unmatched. Germline assignment: CDR1 SGHKS and CDR2 YYEKEE (reference sequence). CDR3 length: 15 amino acids. The CDR3 sequence is CASSQTSGRTYEQYF. CDR3 bases: TGTGCCAGCAGCCAAACGAGCGGGAGGACCTACGAGCAGTACTTC.

This clone was seen just once. The chain joins TRBV7-8 to TRBJ2-3; D may be TRBD1 (5 bases). Germline CDR1 is SGHVS and CDR2 is FQNEAQ. The ends were cut back, 8 bases at V and 5 bases at J, with 14 bases in the middle. This CDR3 comprises 13 residues. The CDR3 region is CASGAQPEDTQYF. In DNA, the CDR3 is TGTGCCAGCGGGGCCCAACCGGAAGATACGCAGTATTTT.

In its sample, this clone was seen once. This chain joins TRBV28 and TRBJ2-7, with D maybe TRBD1 (6 bases). The V and J ends lost 5 bases and 6 bases respectively, with 26 bases between them. The germline V gene has CDR1 MDHEN and CDR2 SYDVKM. There are 17 residues in the CDR3. In DNA, the CDR3 is TGTGCCAGCAGTCTGCGCCCCGGACAGTGGGGTTTGGGCGAGCAGTACTTC. Its translation is CASSLRPGQWGLGEQYF.

This clone was detected only a few times. The chain employs TRBV19 and TRBJ1-2; the D gene is possibly TRBD1 (6 bases). The CDR3 length is 13 residues. With 5 bases removed from V and 5 bases from J, the gap between germline ends came to 12 bases. CDR1 and CDR2 (germline): LNHDA, SQIVND (reference sequence). This chain's CDR3 is CASSPLGQYGYTF. CDR3 DNA: TGTGCCAGTAGTCCGTTAGGACAGTATGGCTACACCTTC.

The rearrangement links TRBV9 to TRBJ2-5, with TRBD1 as a possible D gene (6 bases). Per germline, CDR1 SGDLS and CDR2 YYNGEE. V was cut by 1 base and J by 5 bases, with 21 bases left in between. The CDR3 runs to 17 residues. CDR3 in DNA: TGTGCCAGCAGCGTAAGGGGGTTGGGCGGAAGATCGGAGACCCAGTACTTC. Translated: CASSVRGLGGRSETQYF.

The V gene is TRBV6-5, the J gene TRBJ1-5; D gene uncertain. Germline-derived CDR1 and CDR2 are MNHEY and SVGAGI. Deletions cut 8 bases from V and 0 bases from J, with 8 bases between. The CDR3 runs 13 residues. Written as DNA, the CDR3 is TGTGCCAGCTCTGGAGCTAGCAATCAGCCCCAGCATTTT. It specifies CASSGASNQPQHF.

Here the CDR3 reads CASSPPSQGMSLAGYTF. Here the CDR3 DNA reads TGTGCCAGCAGCCCACCTTCACAGGGGATGTCGTTGGCTGGCTACACCTTC. The rearrangement joins TRBV28 to TRBJ1-2; 7 nucleotides align to TRBD1. The CDR3 is 17 amino acids. J was trimmed by 7 bases and V by 6 bases; bases with no gene match: 20. The germline V gene has CDR1 MDHEN and CDR2 SYDVKM.

As DNA, the CDR3 is TGTGCCATCAGTGTTGGCTTGCCGGAAGAGACCCAGTACTTC. Translated: CAISVGLPEETQYF. The chain employs TRBV10-3 and TRBJ2-5, with no clear D. Between the trimmed V and J ends, which lost 4 bases and 3 bases, there was a span of 12 bases. This CDR3 comprises 14 residues. Germline lookup yields CDR1 ENHRY and CDR2 SYGVKD.

V and J are TRBV19 and TRBJ2-1; 7 nucleotides agree with TRBD2. In germline, CDR1 is LNHDA, CDR2 SQIVND (reference sequence). V trimming: 7 bases; J trimming: 8 bases; junction bases outside the gene matches: 8. This CDR3 has 13 amino acids. CDR3 DNA: TGTGCCAGTATCGGTGGGAGGGCCTATGAGCAGTTCTTC. Amino acid sequence: CASIGGRAYEQFF.

V usage is TRBV5-1 and J usage is TRBJ2-3, with D possibly TRBD1 on 5 matching bases. Germline V CDR1 and CDR2: SGHRS, YFSETQ. This CDR3 is 14 amino acids long. Between the trimmed V and J ends, which lost 2 bases and 4 bases, there was a span of 11 bases. CDR3 in DNA: TGCGCCAGCAGCTTCCAGGGTGCGCCAGATACGCAGTATTTT. Its translation is CASSFQGAPDTQYF.

A note on this clone: A read error may account for a junction end that differs from germline. This sequence joins TRBV29-1 and TRBJ2-7; possible D gene TRBD2, 5 bases. This CDR3 comprises 12 residues. Germline V lookup: CDR1 SQVTM, CDR2 ANQGSEA. The CDR3 loop reads CSVGNPGSPLDF. Here the CDR3 DNA reads TGCAGCGTTGGTAACCCGGGGTCCCCCCTTGACTTC.

The chain combines TRBV15 with TRBJ1-1; D possibly corresponds to TRBD1 (5 bases). The length of the CDR3 is 14 residues. CDR1 and CDR2 (germline): LNHNV, YYDKDF (reference sequence). Between the trimmed V and J ends, which lost 5 bases and 1 base, there was a span of 11 bases. CDR3 DNA sequence: TGTGCCACCAGCGGGGGAGCACGGAACACTGAAGCTTTCTTT. Residues: CATSGGARNTEAFF.

V is TRBV14 and J is TRBJ1-1; maybe TRBD1 (5 bases). The CDR3 totals 13 residues. Germline assignment: CDR1 SGHDN and CDR2 FVKESK. V dropped 0 bases and J dropped 10 bases, with 12 bases sitting between them. This CDR3 is CASSQDRGRGAFF. CDR3 sequence (DNA): TGTGCCAGCAGCCAAGATAGGGGAAGGGGAGCTTTCTTT. Supplemented by reference TRBV14 and TRBJ1-1, the full variable domain reads EAGVTQFPSHSVIEKGQTVTLRCDPISGHDNLYWYRRVMGKEIKFLLHFVKESKQDESGMPNNRFLAERTGGTYSTLKVQPAELEDSGVYFCASSQDRGRGAFFGQGTRLTVV.

V gene TRBV28 combines with J gene TRBJ1-4, with TRBD1 identical over 8 bases. Trimming cost V 10 bases and J 5 bases; bases outside gene matches: 6. The germline CDR1 and CDR2 sequences are MDHEN and SYDVKM. CDR3 size: 13 residues. The CDR3 region is CATIDRGNEKLFF. The CDR3 DNA sequence: TGTGCCACCATAGACAGGGGCAATGAAAAACTGTTTTTT.

The V call is TRBV15, the J call TRBJ1-2; 9 bases align to TRBD1. Germline V gene data show CDR1 as LNHNV and CDR2 as YYDKDF (reference sequence). The CDR3 extends over 15 amino acids. V shed 11 bases and J 0 bases; nucleotides not matched to a gene: 10. CDR3 DNA: TGTGCCGTTCCGGGACAGGGATTTGCTAACTATGGCTACACCTTC. Translating gives CAVPGQGFANYGYTF.

Here the CDR3 reads CSVVAALGIEQYF. CDR3 in DNA: TGCAGCGTTGTGGCAGCGTTAGGGATCGAGCAGTACTTC. The chain uses TRBV29-1 and TRBJ2-7; D is uncertain. The germline CDR1 and CDR2 sequences are SQVTM and ANQGSEA. Trimming removed 4 bases from V and 6 bases from J, with 16 bases in between. This CDR3 spans 13 amino acids.

The chain couples TRBV19 to TRBJ2-5; D might be TRBD1 or TRBD2, each matching 6 bases. V lost 5 bases and J lost 0, with 13 bases in between. The CDR3 loop spans 15 amino acids. CDR1 is LNHDA, CDR2 SQIVND, per germline (reference sequence). The CDR3 loop is CASSRGQRYQETQYF. CDR3 nucleotides: TGTGCCAGTAGTCGGGGGCAGAGGTACCAAGAGACCCAGTACTTC. Full variable domain (outside the CDR3, taken from reference TRBV19 and TRBJ2-5): DGGITQSPKYLFRKEGQNVTLSCEQNLNHDAMYWYRQDPGQGLRLIYYSQIVNDFQKGDIAEGYSVSREKKESFPLTVTSAQKNPTAFYLCASSRGQRYQETQYFGPGTRLLVL.